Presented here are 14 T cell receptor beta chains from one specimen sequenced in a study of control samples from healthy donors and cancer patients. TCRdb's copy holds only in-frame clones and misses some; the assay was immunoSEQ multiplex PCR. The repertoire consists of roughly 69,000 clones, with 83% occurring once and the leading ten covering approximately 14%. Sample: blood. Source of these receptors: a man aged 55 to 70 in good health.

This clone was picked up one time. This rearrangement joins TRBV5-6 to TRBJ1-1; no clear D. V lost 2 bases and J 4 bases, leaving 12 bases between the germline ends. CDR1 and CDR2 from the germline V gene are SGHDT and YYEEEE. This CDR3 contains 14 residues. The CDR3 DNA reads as TGTGCCAGCAGCTTAGGTGGGAGGAGCACTGAAGCTTTCTTT. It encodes CASSLGGRSTEAFF.

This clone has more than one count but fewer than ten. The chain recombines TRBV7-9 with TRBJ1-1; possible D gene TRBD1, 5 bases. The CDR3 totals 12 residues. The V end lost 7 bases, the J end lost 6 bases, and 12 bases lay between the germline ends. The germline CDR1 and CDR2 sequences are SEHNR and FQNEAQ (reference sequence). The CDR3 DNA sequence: TGTGCCAGCAATGAAGTGGGGGCTGAAGCTTTCTTT. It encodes CASNEVGAEAFF.

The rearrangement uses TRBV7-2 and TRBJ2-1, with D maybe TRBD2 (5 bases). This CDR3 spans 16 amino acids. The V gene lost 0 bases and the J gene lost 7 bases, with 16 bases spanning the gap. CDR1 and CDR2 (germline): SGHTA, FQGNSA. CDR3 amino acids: CASSLAGARNRNEQFF. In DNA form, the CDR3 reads TGTGCCAGCAGCTTAGCGGGAGCACGGAATAGAAATGAGCAGTTCTTC.

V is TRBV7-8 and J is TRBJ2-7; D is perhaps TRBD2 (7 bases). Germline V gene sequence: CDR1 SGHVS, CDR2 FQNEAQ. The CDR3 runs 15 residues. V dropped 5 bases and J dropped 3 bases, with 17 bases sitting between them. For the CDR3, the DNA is TGTGCCAGCAGCCCAGGAGGGGGGGTGGGCTACGAGCAGTACTTC. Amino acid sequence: CASSPGGGVGYEQYF.

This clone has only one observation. The CDR3 sequence: CASSLVSSGNTGELFF. The CDR3 region has the DNA TGTGCCAGCAGCTTAGTTTCTAGCGGGAACACCGGGGAGCTGTTTTTT. The rearrangement joins TRBV7-2 to TRBJ2-2, with 7 bases lining up with TRBD2. From germline, CDR1 is SGHTA and CDR2 FQGNSA. The CDR3 extends over 16 amino acids. The V gene end was trimmed by 1 base and the J gene end by 1 base; junction bases not matched to a gene: 3. Drawing the rest from reference TRBV7-2 and TRBJ2-2, the complete variable domain is GAGVSQSPSNKVTEKGKDVELRCDPISGHTALYWYRQSLGQGLEFLIYFQGNSAPDKSGLPSDRFSAERTGGSVSTLTIQRTQQEDSAVYLCASSLVSSGNTGELFFGEGSRLTVL.

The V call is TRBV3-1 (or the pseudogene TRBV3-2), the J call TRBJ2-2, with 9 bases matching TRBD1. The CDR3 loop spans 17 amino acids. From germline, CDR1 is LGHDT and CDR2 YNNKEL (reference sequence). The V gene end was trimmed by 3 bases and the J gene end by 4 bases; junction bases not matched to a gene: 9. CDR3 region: CASSHRWDRAGTGELFF. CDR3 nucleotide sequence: TGTGCCAGCAGCCACCGTTGGGACAGGGCGGGCACCGGGGAGCTGTTTTTT.

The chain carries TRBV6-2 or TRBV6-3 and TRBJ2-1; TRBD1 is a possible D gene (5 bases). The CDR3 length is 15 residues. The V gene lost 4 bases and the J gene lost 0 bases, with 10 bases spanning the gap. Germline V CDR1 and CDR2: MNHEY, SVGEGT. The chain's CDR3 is CASSFWGSSYNEQFF. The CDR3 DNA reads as TGTGCCAGCAGTTTTTGGGGCAGCTCCTACAATGAGCAGTTCTTC.

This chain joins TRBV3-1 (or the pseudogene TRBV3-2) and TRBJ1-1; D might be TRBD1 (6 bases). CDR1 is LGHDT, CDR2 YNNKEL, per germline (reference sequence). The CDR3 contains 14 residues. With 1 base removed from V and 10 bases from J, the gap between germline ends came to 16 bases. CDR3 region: CASSQVGTTSLAFF. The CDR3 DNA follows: TGTGCCAGCAGCCAAGTCGGGACAACATCTTTAGCTTTCTTT.

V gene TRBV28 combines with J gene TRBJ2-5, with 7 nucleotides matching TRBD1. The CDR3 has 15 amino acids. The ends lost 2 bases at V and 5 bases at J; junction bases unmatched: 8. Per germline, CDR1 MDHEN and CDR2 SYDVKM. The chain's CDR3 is CASSLGTVALETQYF. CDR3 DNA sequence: TGTGCCAGCAGTTTAGGGACAGTAGCTTTGGAGACCCAGTACTTC.

CDR3 amino acids: CASSLDREGNEQFF. In DNA form, the CDR3 reads TGTGCCAGCAGCCTGGACAGGGAAGGCAATGAGCAGTTCTTC. The rearrangement links TRBV7-7 to TRBJ2-1; 8 bases agree with TRBD1. V dropped 5 bases and J dropped 6; count of bases not matched to a gene: 6. Germline V gives CDR1 SSHAT, CDR2 FNYEAQ (reference sequence). CDR3 length: 14 amino acids.

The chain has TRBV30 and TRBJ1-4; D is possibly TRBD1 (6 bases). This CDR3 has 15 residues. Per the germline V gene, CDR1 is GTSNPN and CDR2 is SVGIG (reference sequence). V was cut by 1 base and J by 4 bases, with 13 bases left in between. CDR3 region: CAWSDGQRFNEKLFF. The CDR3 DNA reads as TGTGCCTGGAGTGATGGACAGAGATTTAATGAAAAACTGTTTTTT.

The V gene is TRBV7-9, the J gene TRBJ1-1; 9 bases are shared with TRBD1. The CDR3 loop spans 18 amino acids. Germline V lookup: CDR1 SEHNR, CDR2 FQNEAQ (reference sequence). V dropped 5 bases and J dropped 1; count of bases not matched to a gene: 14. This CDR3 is CASSPLPGQGVGNTEAFF. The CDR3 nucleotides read TGTGCCAGCAGCCCATTACCGGGACAGGGTGTAGGGAACACTGAAGCTTTCTTT.

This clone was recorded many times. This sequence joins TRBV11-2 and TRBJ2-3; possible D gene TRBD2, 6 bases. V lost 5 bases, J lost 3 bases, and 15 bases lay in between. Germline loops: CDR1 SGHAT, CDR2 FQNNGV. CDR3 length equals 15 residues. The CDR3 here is CASSIQRVLTDTQYF. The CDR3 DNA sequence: TGTGCCAGCAGCATACAGCGGGTTCTGACAGATACGCAGTATTTT.

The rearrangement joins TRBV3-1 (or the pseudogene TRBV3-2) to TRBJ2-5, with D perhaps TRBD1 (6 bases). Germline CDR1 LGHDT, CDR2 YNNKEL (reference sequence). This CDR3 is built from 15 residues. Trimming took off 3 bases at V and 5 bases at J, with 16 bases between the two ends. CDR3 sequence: CASSHGTQGLETQYF. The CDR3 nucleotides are TGTGCCAGCAGCCATGGAACACAGGGTCTGGAGACCCAGTACTTC.